This T cell receptor (beta chain) was recorded in a study of cytotoxic CD8 clonotypes in ibrutinib-treated CLL (dated by TCRdb to the early 2020s). Study-wide context: The cohort was composed of roughly ten relapsed/refractory and fewer than 16 treatment-naive patients; IGHV unmutated status was identified in some 17 patients. Responses were partial in 24 patients and complete in 2; after median 68 months follow-up, around 15 stayed in remission and about twelve progressed. Samples at response were collected after a median of about 12 months of treatment, with a range of roughly 6 to 40 months. On average, each sample yielded roughly 260,000 productive templates and tens of thousands of productive rearrangements. Longitudinal samples were available for about 30% of the 86 trial participants. Cryopreserved peripheral blood mononuclear cells were obtained prior to treatment, at the time of response, and at either disease progression or sustained remission. Patients were still on ibrutinib when every remission and progressive disease sample was collected. Overall study results and their limits: Public clonotypes were rare and either shrank or stayed stable during treatment, and the rise in clonality at ibrutinib response reflected expansion of private clonotypes. Baseline clonality exceeded that of age-matched healthy donors and correlated strongly with circulating CD8+ T-cell counts. Sampling times were not matched between sustained-remission and progressing patients, and lymph node repertoires were not studied. Clonality rose at ibrutinib response, remained stable during sustained remission, and dropped back toward baseline at progression.

The V end loses 6 bases and the J end loses 7 bases, and a stretch of 13 bases separates them. The germline V gene gives CDR1 as MNHEY and CDR2 as SVGAGI. The CDR3 covers 13 residues, taking in both the cysteine and the phenylalanine. The entry retains the CDR3 DNA only, 39 bases that are in frame from base 1. Read against the paper, the sample's time point label means: approximately 25 months on ibrutinib. For TCR beta library preparation, roughly 2.2 micrograms of genomic DNA were isolated from cryopreserved PBMCs. Longitudinal blood samples from CLL patients on ibrutinib monotherapy were analyzed using high-throughput TCR beta sequencing. Patients were enrolled in a phase 2 open-label single-center ibrutinib monotherapy trial. As to this clone: Its antigen has not been determined. No per-base quality is available; no much larger clone lies one base away.

The goal of deep resolution MiSeq sequencing was a depth between 1 in 1 million and 1 in 200,000 T cells, and coverage averaged 10x per clonotype. The immunoSEQ hsTCRB Kit was used to generate TCR beta libraries. The authors' pipeline ran thus. ImmunoSEQ Data Assistant and ImmunoSEQ Analyzer were used for data analysis, and V, D and J genes were assigned according to IMGT definitions. Clonality was computed as one minus normalized Shannon entropy of productive rearrangement frequencies, ranging from 0 to 1. Public clonotype analysis was restricted to overrepresented clonotypes comprising at least 0.05% of each patient's repertoire. More than ten repertoires from age-matched healthy donors, obtained from immuneACCESS, served as clonality controls. As stored in TCRdb, this immuneACCESS dataset retains in-frame rearrangements with V and J assigned. A fraction of the clones does not appear; measured against another copy, unresolved V genes explain less than half of the discrepancy, and the remainder lacks a known reason. The D gene and trimming were derived from the DNA, and the V and J assignments and clone size from that table. Present in this sample are under 200,000 clones, more than 80% of which were seen just once. The ten biggest clones cover about 4.9% of the sample.

This chain joins TRBV6-5 to TRBJ1-5, with no reliable assignment of the D segment. The TCR sequence derives from a human donor with chronic lymphocytic leukemia. Sequenced here: PBMCs, sampled after 24 months of ibrutinib treatment. The DNA reads as follows: TGTGCCAGCAGACCTTACTCCGGCCAGCCCCAGCATTTT. Its coded protein is CASRPYSGQPQHF.